Below, one T cell receptor (beta chain) is given with its context. Antigen specificity is unknown. This record belongs to a study of CD8+CD57+ T cells in acquired aplastic anemia. The overall study: The sorted CD4+ and CD8+ cells yielded an average around 3.2 ug of DNA.

The study profiled TCR beta VDJ and CDR3 using genomic DNA as template. TCRdb recomputed calls from the reads with MiXCR, one row per CDR3 protein. The table has 200,000 to 250,000 distinct CDR3 sequences, approximately 65% seen once; the top ten hold about three fifths. Trimming took 8 bases from V and 8 from J, leaving 21 bases between them. CDR3 length: 14 amino acids. Germline CDR1 reads MGHDK; CDR2 reads SYGVNS. Study-level points and caveats: Patients and healthy controls showed no significant CD8+ Simpson's diversity difference. Shared by patients and controls, twenty-nine CD8+ CDR3s were abundant in patients.

Patients selected for sequencing had displayed CD8+CD57+ cell expansion by flow cytometry. The diagnosis in all patients was severe acquired aplastic anemia. This chain joins TRBV25-1 and TRBJ1-1, with TRBD1 as a possible D gene (5 bases). The sample comprised sorted CD4+, CD8+, or CD8+CD57+ T cells (not recorded which) from PBMCs. The origin of this receptor is a human donor with aplastic anemia. This CDR3 is CASSPGGGGLEAFF. In DNA, the CDR3 is TGTGCCAGCTCCCCCGGGGGGGGTGGATTGGAAGCTTTCTTT.